This T cell receptor (beta chain) was sequenced in a study of T cell changes during pregnancy in multiple sclerosis. TCRdb keeps only in-frame clones here, not all; method: immunoSEQ multiplex PCR. Of around 26,000 clones in the sample, around 90% were seen once. The CDR3 spans 14 residues. V shed 3 bases, J shed 2 bases, and the junction held 3 bases outside the gene matches. Germline CDR1 and CDR2: LNHDA and SQIVND (reference sequence). This chain joins TRBV19 and TRBJ2-7; TRBD1 matches 8 bases. The sequencing here drew on CD4+ T cells from peripheral blood mononuclear cells, taken in the first trimester of pregnancy. The receptor comes from a female donor in good health, enrolled as a control in a pregnancy study. The CDR3 nucleotides are TGTGCCAGTAGTATGCAGGGGGCTACCTACGAGCAGTACTTC. Protein: CASSMQGATYEQYF.